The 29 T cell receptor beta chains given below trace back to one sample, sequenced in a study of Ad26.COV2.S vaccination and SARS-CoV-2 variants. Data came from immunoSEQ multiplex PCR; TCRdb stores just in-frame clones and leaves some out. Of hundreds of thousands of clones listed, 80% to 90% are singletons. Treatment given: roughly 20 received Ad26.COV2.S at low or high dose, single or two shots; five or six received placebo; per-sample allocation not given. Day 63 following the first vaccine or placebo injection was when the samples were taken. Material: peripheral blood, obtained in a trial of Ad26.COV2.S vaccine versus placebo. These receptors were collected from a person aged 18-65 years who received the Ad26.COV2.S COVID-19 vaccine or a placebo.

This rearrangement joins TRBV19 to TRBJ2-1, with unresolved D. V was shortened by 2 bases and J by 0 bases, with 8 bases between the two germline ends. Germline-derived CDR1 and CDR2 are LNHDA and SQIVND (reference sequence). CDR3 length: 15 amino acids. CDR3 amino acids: CASSIKGDSYNEQFF. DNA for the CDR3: TGTGCCAGTAGTATAAAGGGTGACTCCTACAATGAGCAGTTCTTC.

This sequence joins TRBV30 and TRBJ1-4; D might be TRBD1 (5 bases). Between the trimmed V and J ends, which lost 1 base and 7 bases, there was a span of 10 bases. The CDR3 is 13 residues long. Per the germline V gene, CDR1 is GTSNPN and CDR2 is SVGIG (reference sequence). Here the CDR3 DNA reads TGTGCCTGGAGTGGGGGGGGTGGTGAAAAACTGTTTTTT. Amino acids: CAWSGGGGEKLFF.

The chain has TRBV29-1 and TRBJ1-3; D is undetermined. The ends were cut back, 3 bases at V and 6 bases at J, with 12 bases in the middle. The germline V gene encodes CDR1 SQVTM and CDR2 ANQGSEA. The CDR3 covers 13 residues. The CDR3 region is CSVDEGLQNTIYF. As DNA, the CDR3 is TGCAGCGTTGACGAAGGGTTACAAAACACCATATATTTT.

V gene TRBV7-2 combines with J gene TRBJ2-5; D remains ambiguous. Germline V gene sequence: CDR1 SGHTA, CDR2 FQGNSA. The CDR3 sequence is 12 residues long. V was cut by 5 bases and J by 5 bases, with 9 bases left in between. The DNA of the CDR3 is TGTGCCAGCAGCCGATCAAGGGAGACCCAGTACTTC. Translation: CASSRSRETQYF.

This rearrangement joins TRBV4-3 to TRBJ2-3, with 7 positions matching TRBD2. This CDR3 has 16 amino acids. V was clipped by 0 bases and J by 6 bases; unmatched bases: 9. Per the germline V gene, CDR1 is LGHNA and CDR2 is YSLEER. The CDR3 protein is CASSQEAPPGGDTQYF. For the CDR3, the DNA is TGCGCCAGCAGCCAAGAGGCACCGCCGGGAGGCGATACGCAGTATTTT.

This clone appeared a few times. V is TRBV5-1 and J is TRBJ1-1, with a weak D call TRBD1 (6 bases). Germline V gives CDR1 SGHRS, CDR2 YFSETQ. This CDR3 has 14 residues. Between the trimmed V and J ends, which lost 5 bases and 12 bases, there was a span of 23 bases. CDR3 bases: TGCGCCAGCAGTTCGTCTTCCTCACAGGGTAAAACTTTCTTT. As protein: CASSSSSSQGKTFF.

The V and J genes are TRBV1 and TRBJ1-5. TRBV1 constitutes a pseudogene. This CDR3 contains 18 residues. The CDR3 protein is CTSSQGSSLWWGSQPQHF. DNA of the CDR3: TGCACCAGCAGCCAAGGGAGTTCCCTTTGGTGGGGATCCCAGCCCCAGCATTTT.

Here the CDR3 reads CASSVAPRASGNSYEQYF. For the CDR3, the DNA is TGTGCCAGCAGCGTAGCTCCCAGGGCTAGCGGAAACTCCTACGAGCAGTACTTC. J is TRBJ2-7 and V is TRBV9, with TRBD2 matching over 7 bases. The ends lost 0 bases at V and 0 bases at J; junction bases unmatched: 12. CDR3 length equals 18 residues. Germline CDR1 and CDR2: SGDLS and YYNGEE. The entire variable domain, with the rest obtained from reference TRBV9 and TRBJ2-7, is as follows: DSGVTQTPKHLITATGQRVTLRCSPRSGDLSVYWYQQSLDQGLQFLIQYYNGEERAKGNILERFSAQQFPDLHSELNLSSLELGDSALYFCASSVAPRASGNSYEQYFGPGTRLTVT.

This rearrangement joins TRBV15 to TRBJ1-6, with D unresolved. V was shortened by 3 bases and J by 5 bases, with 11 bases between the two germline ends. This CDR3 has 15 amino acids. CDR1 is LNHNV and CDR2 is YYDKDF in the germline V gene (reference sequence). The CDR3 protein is CATSSGRVHNSPLHF. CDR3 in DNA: TGTGCCACCAGCAGTGGGAGGGTCCATAATTCACCCCTCCACTTT. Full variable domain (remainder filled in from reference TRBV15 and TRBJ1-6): DAMVIQNPRYQVTQFGKPVTLSCSQTLNHNVMYWYQQKSSQAPKLLFHYYDKDFNNEADTPDNFQSRRPNTSFCFLDIRSPGLGDTAMYLCATSSGRVHNSPLHFGNGTRLTVT.

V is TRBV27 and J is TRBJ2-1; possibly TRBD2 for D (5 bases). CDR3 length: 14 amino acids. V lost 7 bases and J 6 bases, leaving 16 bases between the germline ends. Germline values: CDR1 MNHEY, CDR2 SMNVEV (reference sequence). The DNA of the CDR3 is TGTGCCAGCACCAAAGCTCGGGGAGTCAATGAGCAGTTCTTC. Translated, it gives CASTKARGVNEQFF.

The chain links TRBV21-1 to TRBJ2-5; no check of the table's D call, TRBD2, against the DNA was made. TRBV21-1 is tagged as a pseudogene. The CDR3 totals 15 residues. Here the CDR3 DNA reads TGTGCCAGCAGCCCCCCTGGGGGGATCCGGGAGACCCAGTACTTC. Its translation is CASSPPGGIRETQYF.

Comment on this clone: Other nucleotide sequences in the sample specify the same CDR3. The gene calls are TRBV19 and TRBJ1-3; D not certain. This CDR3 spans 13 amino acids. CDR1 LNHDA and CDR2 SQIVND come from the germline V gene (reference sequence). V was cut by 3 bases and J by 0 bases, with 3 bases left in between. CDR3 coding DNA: TGTGCCAGTAGTATTAACTCTGGAAACACCATATATTTT. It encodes CASSINSGNTIYF.

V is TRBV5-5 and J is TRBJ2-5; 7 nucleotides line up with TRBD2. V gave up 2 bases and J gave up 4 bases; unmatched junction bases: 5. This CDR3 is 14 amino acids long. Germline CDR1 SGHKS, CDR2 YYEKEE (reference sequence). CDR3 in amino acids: CASSFQAGSETQYF. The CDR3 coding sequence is TGTGCCAGCAGCTTTCAAGCGGGATCAGAGACCCAGTACTTC.

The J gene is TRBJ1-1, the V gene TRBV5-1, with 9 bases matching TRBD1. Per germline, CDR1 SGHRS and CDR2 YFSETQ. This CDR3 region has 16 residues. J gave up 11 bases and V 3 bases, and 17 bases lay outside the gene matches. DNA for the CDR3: TGCGCCAGCAGCTCCCAAACTCAAGCCGGGACAGGGTCTGCTTTCTTT. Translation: CASSSQTQAGTGSAFF. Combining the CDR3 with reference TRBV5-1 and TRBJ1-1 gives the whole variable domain KAGVTQTPRYLIKTRGQQVTLSCSPISGHRSVSWYQQTPGQGLQFLFEYFSETQRNKGNFPGRFSGRQFSNSRSEMNVSTLELGDSALYLCASSSQTQAGTGSAFFGQGTRLTVV.

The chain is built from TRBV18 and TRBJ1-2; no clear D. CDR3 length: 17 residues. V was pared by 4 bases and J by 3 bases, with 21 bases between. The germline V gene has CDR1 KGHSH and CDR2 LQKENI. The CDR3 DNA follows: TGTGCCAGCTCACTAGAATGGACGGGCCGGAGATACTATGGCTACACCTTC. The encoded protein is CASSLEWTGRRYYGYTF.

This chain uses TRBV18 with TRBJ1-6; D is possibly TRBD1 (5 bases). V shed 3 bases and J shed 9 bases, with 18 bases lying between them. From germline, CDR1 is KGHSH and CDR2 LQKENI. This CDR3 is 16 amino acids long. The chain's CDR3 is CASSPAREGTGSPLHF. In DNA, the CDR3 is TGTGCCAGCTCACCTGCTAGGGAGGGGACGGGTTCACCCCTCCACTTT.

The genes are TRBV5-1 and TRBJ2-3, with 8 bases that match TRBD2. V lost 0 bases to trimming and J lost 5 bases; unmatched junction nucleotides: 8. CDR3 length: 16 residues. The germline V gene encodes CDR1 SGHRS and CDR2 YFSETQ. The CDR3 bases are TGCGCCAGCAGCTTGGTTCCGGGACTAGGCCTAGATACGCAGTATTTT. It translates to CASSLVPGLGLDTQYF.

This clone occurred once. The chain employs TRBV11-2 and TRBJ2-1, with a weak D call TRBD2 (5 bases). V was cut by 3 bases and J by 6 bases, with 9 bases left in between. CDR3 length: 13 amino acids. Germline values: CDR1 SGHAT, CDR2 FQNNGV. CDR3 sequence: CASSFGGPNEQFF. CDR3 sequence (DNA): TGTGCCAGCAGCTTTGGCGGGCCCAATGAGCAGTTCTTC.

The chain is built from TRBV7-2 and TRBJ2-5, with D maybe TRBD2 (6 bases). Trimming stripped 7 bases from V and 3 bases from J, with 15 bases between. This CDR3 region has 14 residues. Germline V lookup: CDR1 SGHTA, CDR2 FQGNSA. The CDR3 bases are TGTGCCAGCACCCCGGGGAGGAGGGAAGAGACCCAGTACTTC. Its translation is CASTPGRREETQYF.

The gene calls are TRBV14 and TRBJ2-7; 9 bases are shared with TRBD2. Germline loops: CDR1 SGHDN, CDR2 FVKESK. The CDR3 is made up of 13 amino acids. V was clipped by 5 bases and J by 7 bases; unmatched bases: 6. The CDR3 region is CASSFQAGGEQYF. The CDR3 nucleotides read TGTGCCAGCAGCTTTCAAGCGGGAGGAGAGCAGTACTTC.

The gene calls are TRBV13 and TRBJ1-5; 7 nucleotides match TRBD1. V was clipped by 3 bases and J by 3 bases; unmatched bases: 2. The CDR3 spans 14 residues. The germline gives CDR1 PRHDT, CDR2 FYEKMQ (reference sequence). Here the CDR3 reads CASSLTGTNQPQHF. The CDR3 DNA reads TGTGCCAGCAGCTTGACAGGGACCAATCAGCCCCAGCATTTT. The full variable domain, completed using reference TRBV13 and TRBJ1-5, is AAGVIQSPRHLIKEKRETATLKCYPIPRHDTVYWYQQGPGQDPQFLISFYEKMQSDKGSIPDRFSAQQFSDYHSELNMSSLELGDSALYFCASSLTGTNQPQHFGDGTRLSIL.

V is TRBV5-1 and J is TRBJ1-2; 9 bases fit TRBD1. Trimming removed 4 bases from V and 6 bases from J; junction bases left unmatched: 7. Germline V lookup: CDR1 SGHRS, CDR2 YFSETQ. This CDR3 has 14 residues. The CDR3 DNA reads TGCGCCAGCAGCCCACCGGGACAGGGTGATGGCTACACCTTC. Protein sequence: CASSPPGQGDGYTF.

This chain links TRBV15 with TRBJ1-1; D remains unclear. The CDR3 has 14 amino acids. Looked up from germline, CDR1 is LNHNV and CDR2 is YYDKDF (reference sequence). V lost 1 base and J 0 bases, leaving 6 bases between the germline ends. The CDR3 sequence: CATSRVRVNTEAFF. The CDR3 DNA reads TGTGCCACCAGCAGAGTAAGGGTGAACACTGAAGCTTTCTTT.

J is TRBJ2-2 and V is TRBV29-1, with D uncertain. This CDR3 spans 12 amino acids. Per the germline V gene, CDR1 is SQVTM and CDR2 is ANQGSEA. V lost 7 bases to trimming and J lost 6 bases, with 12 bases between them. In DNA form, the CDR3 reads TGCAGCGGGACCGGTTCGGCCGGGGAGCTGTTTTTT. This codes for CSGTGSAGELFF.

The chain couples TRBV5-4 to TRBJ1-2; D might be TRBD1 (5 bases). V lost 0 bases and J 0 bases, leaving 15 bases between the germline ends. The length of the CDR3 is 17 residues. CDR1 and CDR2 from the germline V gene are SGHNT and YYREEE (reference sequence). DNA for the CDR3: TGTGCCAGCAGCTTGGACGGGGCAAGGCGGTCTAACTATGGCTACACCTTC. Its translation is CASSLDGARRSNYGYTF. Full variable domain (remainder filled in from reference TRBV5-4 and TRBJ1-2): ETGVTQSPTHLIKTRGQQVTLRCSSQSGHNTVSWYQQALGQGPQFIFQYYREEENGRGNFPPRFSGLQFPNYSSELNVNALELDDSALYLCASSLDGARRSNYGYTFGSGTRLTVV.

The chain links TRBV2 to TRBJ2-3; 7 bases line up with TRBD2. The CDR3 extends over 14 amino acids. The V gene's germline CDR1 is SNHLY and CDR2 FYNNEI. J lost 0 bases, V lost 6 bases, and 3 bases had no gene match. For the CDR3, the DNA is TGTGCCAGCAGCGGGGGGTCTAGCACAGATACGCAGTATTTT. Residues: CASSGGSSTDTQYF.

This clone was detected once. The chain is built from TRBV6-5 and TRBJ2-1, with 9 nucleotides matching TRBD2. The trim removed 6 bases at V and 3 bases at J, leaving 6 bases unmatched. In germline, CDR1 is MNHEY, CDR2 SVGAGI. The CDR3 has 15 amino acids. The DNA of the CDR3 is TGTGCCAGCAGCCTTAGCGGGAGTCACTACAATGAGCAGTTCTTC. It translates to CASSLSGSHYNEQFF.

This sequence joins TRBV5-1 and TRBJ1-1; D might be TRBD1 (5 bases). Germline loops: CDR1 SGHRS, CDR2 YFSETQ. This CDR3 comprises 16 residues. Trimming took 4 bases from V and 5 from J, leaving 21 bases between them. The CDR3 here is CASSTGYGGVRTEAFF. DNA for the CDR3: TGCGCCAGCAGCACCGGCTATGGGGGAGTGAGGACTGAAGCTTTCTTT.

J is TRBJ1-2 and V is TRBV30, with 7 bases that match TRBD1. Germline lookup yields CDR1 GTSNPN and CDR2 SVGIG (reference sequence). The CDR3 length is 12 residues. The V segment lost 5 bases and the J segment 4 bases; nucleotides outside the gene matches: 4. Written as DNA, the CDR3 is TGTGCCTGGGAACAGGGGATCTATGGCTACACCTTC. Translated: CAWEQGIYGYTF.